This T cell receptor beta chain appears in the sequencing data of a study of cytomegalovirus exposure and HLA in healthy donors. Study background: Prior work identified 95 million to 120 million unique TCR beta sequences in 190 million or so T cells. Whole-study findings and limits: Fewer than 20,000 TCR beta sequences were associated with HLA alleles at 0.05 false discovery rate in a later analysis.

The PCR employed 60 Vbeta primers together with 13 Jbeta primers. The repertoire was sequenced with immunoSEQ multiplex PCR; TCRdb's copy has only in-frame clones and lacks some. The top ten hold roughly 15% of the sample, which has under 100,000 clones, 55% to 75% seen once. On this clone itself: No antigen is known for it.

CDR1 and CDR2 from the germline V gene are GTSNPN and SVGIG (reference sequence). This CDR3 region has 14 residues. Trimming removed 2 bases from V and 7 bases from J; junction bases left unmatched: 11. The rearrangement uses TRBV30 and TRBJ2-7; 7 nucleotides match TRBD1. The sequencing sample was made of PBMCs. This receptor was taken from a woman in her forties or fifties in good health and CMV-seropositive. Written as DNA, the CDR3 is TGTGCCTGGAGTACGGGACAGACGCACAGAGAGCAGTACTTC. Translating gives CAWSTGQTHREQYF. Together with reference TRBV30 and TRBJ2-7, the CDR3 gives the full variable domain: SQTIHQWPATLVQPVGSPLSLECTVEGTSNPNLYWYRQAAGRGLQLLFYSVGIGQISSEVPQNLSASRPQDRQFILSSKKLLLSDSGFYLCAWSTGQTHREQYFGPGTRLTVT.